The entry below gives a single TCR beta chain sequence along with its context. The antigen it recognizes is unknown. No base quality information exists; no much larger clone differs at one position. This sample is drawn from a study of blood T cell repertoires in COVID-19 (dated by TCRdb to 2020 to 2021). With respect to the entire study: Samples from collaborators originated in the United States, Italy and Spain and spanned both the acute and convalescent phases of COVID-19. Samples were obtained from the ongoing ImmuneRACE study (first 160 participants) and from 1,254 subjects provided by 6 global collaborators. A de-identified subject ID, COVID-19 status, age in years and sex were almost always included in the sample metadata. The repertoires were made available in a free public database intended to serve as a resource for research on the immune response to SARS-CoV-2. Subjects who had been exposed to COVID-19, were actively infected with it, or had recovered from it provided the deeply sampled blood TCRbeta repertoires that made up the dataset. The prospective study material was composed of cDNA or gDNA derived from T cells, B-cell-depleted T cells, or PBMCs. Where available, HLA class I and class II types were obtained from metadata supplied by the sample provider rather than from assay-based typing.

Broader findings and caveats from the paper: How much clinical and demographic metadata was included differed by source and by participant, and the metadata was provided uncurated.

One collaborating source in Seattle enrolled patients while the patients were actively infected and followed the patients over time throughout the course of disease. Each collaborating institution followed its own protocols to collect whole blood in K2EDTA tubes. Collaborator samples were shipped for TCRbeta analysis as frozen whole blood, isolated PBMCs, or DNA extracted from either sample type. V is clipped by 5 bases and J by 4 bases, and the sequence between their germline boundaries is 14 bases long. The germline V gene (reference sequence) yields GTSNPN for CDR1 and SVGIG for CDR2. The CDR3 measures 14 amino acids from cysteine to phenylalanine. CDR3 DNA only is kept here, 42 bases in frame from base 1. The immunoSEQ Assay, a bias-controlled multiplex PCR, was used to amplify TCRbeta CDR3 regions from genomic DNA. In the paper's pipeline: Within the assay, amplification of reference gene primers was used to estimate how many nucleated cells each sample contained. To quantify the absolute abundance of each unique TCRbeta CDR3 rearrangement, sequence reads were collapsed and filtered. For each sample, productive Simpson clonality was calculated as the square root of Simpson's diversity index over productive rearrangements. The source is immuneACCESS, and TCRdb retained only in-frame sequences with V and J called. Part of the clones is not carried over; for the studies checked, unresolved V genes explain less than half of this, and the remainder is unexplained. V, J and clone size were drawn from that table, and D and trimming were deduced from the DNA. A total of tens of thousands of clones appear in this sample, over 60% of them only once. The ten biggest clones cover approximately 20% of the sample.

The sample consisted of peripheral blood. The clonotype originates from a man aged 30-40 years with COVID-19, enrolled during active disease. Recombination joined TRBV30 with TRBJ1-4, and perhaps TRBD1 as D gene, on 6 matching bases. The base sequence is TGTGCCTGGGAAGGTACAGGGTATAATGAAAAACTGTTTTTT. This translates into CAWEGTGYNEKLFF.